This T cell receptor (beta chain) was retrieved from a study of T cell changes during pregnancy in multiple sclerosis. The protocol was immunoSEQ multiplex PCR, while the TCRdb copy is restricted to in-frame clones and leaves out a portion. The sample lists tens of thousands of clones, 75% to 90% occurring once. This CDR3 has 12 amino acids. V dropped 5 bases and J dropped 10 bases, with 13 bases sitting between them. Germline V gives CDR1 MNHEY, CDR2 SMNVEV (reference sequence). The chain links TRBV27 to TRBJ2-3; D is possibly TRBD2 (6 bases). This TCR derives from a female donor in good health, enrolled as a control in a pregnancy study. Sequenced material: peripheral blood, taken in the first trimester of pregnancy. Here the CDR3 reads CASSKTGGPQYF. The CDR3 DNA is TGTGCCAGCAGTAAAACCGGGGGACCGCAGTATTTT.